Below are 6 T cell receptor beta chains sequenced from a single sample in a study of blood T cell repertoires in COVID-19. Repertoires were generated with immunoSEQ multiplex PCR, while TCRdb's copy carries only in-frame clones and drops some. The table has about 210,000 clones, roughly 80% seen once. The sequenced sample consisted of peripheral blood. Receptors were obtained from a man aged 60-69 years with COVID-19, enrolled during active disease.

The V gene is TRBV6-5, the J gene TRBJ1-3; unclear D gene. The CDR3 covers 14 residues. Trimming removed 6 bases from V and 0 bases from J, with 9 bases in between. The germline V gene has CDR1 MNHEY and CDR2 SVGAGI. The CDR3 nucleotides read TGTGCCAGCAGCCCCGTTTACTCTGGAAACACCATATATTTT. Amino acids: CASSPVYSGNTIYF.

This chain uses TRBV9 with TRBJ2-2, with 10 bases matching TRBD2. With 1 base clipped from V and 4 bases from J, the junction kept 4 bases outside the gene matches. There are 16 residues in the CDR3. Germline V gene sequence: CDR1 SGDLS, CDR2 YYNGEE. CDR3 amino acids: CASSVLSSGGTGELFF. In nucleotides, the CDR3 is TGTGCCAGCAGCGTACTCTCTAGCGGGGGCACCGGGGAGCTGTTTTTT.

This clone showed up just a few times. The V call is TRBV10-3, the J call TRBJ2-1; TRBD2 aligns across 14 bases. The CDR3 contains 17 residues. With 7 bases clipped from V and 6 bases from J, the junction kept 11 bases outside the gene matches. Germline CDR1 ENHRY, CDR2 SYGVKD. CDR3 loop: CAITGLAGGARINEQFF. For the CDR3, the DNA is TGTGCCATCACCGGACTAGCGGGGGGAGCCCGAATCAATGAGCAGTTCTTC.

This chain links TRBV4-1 with TRBJ1-2; D is possibly TRBD1 (5 bases). CDR3 length equals 14 residues. The germline V gene has CDR1 MGHRA and CDR2 YSYEKL. V lost 1 base and J 6 bases, leaving 12 bases between the germline ends. In DNA form, the CDR3 reads TGCGCCAGCAGCCAAGTGCCAGGGAACGATGGCTACACCTTC. It encodes CASSQVPGNDGYTF.

The table lists this clone with a count of one. The chain has TRBV2 and TRBJ1-2; D gene unclear. Deletions cut 8 bases from V and 7 bases from J, with 17 bases between. Germline CDR1 SNHLY, CDR2 FYNNEI. CDR3 length: 13 residues. This CDR3 reads CASFSGGFGGYTF. DNA for the CDR3: TGTGCCAGCTTTTCAGGTGGTTTCGGTGGCTACACCTTC.

The V call is TRBV9, the J call TRBJ2-5, with 7 bases fitting TRBD2. This CDR3 is built from 17 residues. Germline assignment: CDR1 SGDLS and CDR2 YYNGEE. Trimming cost V 3 bases and J 1 base; bases outside gene matches: 12. In nucleotides, the CDR3 is TGTGCCAGCAGCGGGGGGTGGACTAGAGGTTTCCAAGAGACCCAGTACTTC. Its translation is CASSGGWTRGFQETQYF. The full variable domain, completed using reference TRBV9 and TRBJ2-5, is DSGVTQTPKHLITATGQRVTLRCSPRSGDLSVYWYQQSLDQGLQFLIQYYNGEERAKGNILERFSAQQFPDLHSELNLSSLELGDSALYFCASSGGWTRGFQETQYFGPGTRLLVL.